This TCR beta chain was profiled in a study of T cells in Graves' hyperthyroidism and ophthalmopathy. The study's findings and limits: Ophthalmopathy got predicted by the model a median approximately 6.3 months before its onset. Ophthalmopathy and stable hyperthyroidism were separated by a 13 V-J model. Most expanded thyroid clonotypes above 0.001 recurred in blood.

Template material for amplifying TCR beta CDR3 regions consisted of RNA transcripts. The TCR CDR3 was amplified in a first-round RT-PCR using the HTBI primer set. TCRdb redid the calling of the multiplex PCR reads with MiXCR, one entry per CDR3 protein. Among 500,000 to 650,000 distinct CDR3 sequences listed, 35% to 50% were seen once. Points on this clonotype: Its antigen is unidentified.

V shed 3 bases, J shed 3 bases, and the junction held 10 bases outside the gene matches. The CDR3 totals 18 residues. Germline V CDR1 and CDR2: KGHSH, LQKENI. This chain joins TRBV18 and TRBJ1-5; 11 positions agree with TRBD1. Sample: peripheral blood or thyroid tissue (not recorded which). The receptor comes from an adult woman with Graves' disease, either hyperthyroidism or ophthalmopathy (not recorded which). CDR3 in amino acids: CASSPIGDRGFVNQPQHF. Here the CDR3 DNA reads TGTGCCAGCTCACCGATCGGGGACAGGGGGTTTGTCAATCAGCCCCAGCATTTT.